These 30 T cell receptor beta chains came from one sample sequenced in a study of cytomegalovirus exposure and HLA in healthy donors. Repertoires were generated with immunoSEQ multiplex PCR, while TCRdb's copy carries only in-frame clones and drops some. Among some 170,000 clones listed, about 89% were seen once. The sequencing sample was made of PBMCs. The origin of the receptors is a young man in good health and CMV-seropositive.

V gene TRBV27 combines with J gene TRBJ2-2; 9 nucleotides line up with TRBD1. This CDR3 spans 19 amino acids. Germline V gene data show CDR1 as MNHEY and CDR2 as SMNVEV (reference sequence). The V gene end was trimmed by 4 bases and the J gene end by 6 bases; junction bases not matched to a gene: 18. The CDR3 nucleotides are TGTGCCAGCAGTTCGTTAGGGACAGGGTTCCCTTTGGGGTCCGGGGAGCTGTTTTTT. This gives the protein CASSSLGTGFPLGSGELFF.

This rearrangement joins TRBV28 to TRBJ1-5, with TRBD1 identical over 7 bases. The CDR3 is 17 amino acids. J was trimmed by 1 base and V by 3 bases; bases with no gene match: 9. Germline-derived CDR1 and CDR2 are MDHEN and SYDVKM. This CDR3 reads CASSFGGTVRSNQPQHF. The CDR3 nucleotides read TGTGCCAGCAGTTTTGGGGGGACAGTCAGGAGCAATCAGCCCCAGCATTTT.

The rearrangement uses TRBV19 and TRBJ2-5; a weak D match, TRBD1 (5 bases). Germline assignment: CDR1 LNHDA and CDR2 SQIVND (reference sequence). V was shortened by 4 bases and J by 1 base, with 7 bases between the two germline ends. This CDR3 contains 13 residues. In DNA form, the CDR3 reads TGTGCCAGTAGTAACCAGGGCCAAGAGACCCAGTACTTC. Residues: CASSNQGQETQYF.

This clone was observed a single time. The chain employs TRBV30 and TRBJ1-6; 8 bases fit TRBD1. The CDR3 extends over 16 amino acids. Losses at the gene ends were 2 bases for V and 9 bases for J; bases not matched to a gene: 12. Germline V CDR1 and CDR2: GTSNPN, SVGIG (reference sequence). In nucleotides, the CDR3 is TGTGCCTGGAGTCCCGAGAGGACAGGGAAAGGTTCACCCCTCCACTTT. Its translation: CAWSPERTGKGSPLHF.

This clone was observed once. The V call is TRBV5-1, the J call TRBJ2-1, with 11 bases lining up with TRBD2. Germline V CDR1 and CDR2: SGHRS, YFSETQ. The J segment lost 10 bases and the V segment lost 3 bases, leaving 3 bases of the junction unmatched. The CDR3 runs 13 residues. CDR3 region: CASSSWTSGEQFF. As DNA, the CDR3 is TGCGCCAGCAGCTCTTGGACTAGCGGGGAGCAGTTCTTC.

The rearrangement uses TRBV14 and TRBJ2-1; no reliable D call. CDR3 size: 13 residues. Looked up from germline, CDR1 is SGHDN and CDR2 is FVKESK. Deletions cut 2 bases from V and 10 bases from J, with 12 bases between. The CDR3 DNA follows: TGTGCCAGCAGCCAATTCCCCGCTCAGGAGCAGTTCTTC. Residues: CASSQFPAQEQFF.

The chain carries TRBV19 and TRBJ2-7; the D gene is possibly TRBD2 (6 bases). The CDR3 loop spans 15 amino acids. Trimming left V 5 bases short and J 5 bases short, with 19 bases between. Germline CDR1 is LNHDA and CDR2 is SQIVND (reference sequence). The CDR3 protein is CASSPHRLVVHEQYF. For the CDR3, the DNA is TGTGCCAGTAGTCCGCATCGACTAGTTGTCCACGAGCAGTACTTC.

J is TRBJ2-3 and V is TRBV5-4; 9 nucleotides align to TRBD1. The V gene's germline CDR1 is SGHNT and CDR2 YYREEE (reference sequence). The CDR3 runs 15 residues. Unmatched junction bases numbered 8, after V lost 4 bases and J lost 5 bases. CDR3 sequence (DNA): TGTGCCAGCAGCGTGGGACAGGGTCAGCTAGATACGCAGTATTTT. Its translation: CASSVGQGQLDTQYF.

This chain uses TRBV19 with TRBJ2-7; D is perhaps TRBD1 (6 bases). Germline lookup yields CDR1 LNHDA and CDR2 SQIVND (reference sequence). Trimming stripped 1 base from V and 5 bases from J, with 12 bases between. The CDR3 covers 14 residues. CDR3 region: CASSIVGRGDEQYF. The CDR3 nucleotides read TGTGCCAGTAGTATAGTGGGCAGGGGTGACGAGCAGTACTTC.

The CDR3 nucleotides are TGTGCCAGCAGTGTCAATTTTGCAACTAATGAAAAACTGTTTTTT. Amino acid sequence: CASSVNFATNEKLFF. The chain links TRBV6-4 to TRBJ1-4; D unclear. CDR3 size: 15 residues. Deletions cut 4 bases from V and 0 bases from J, with 9 bases between. CDR1 and CDR2 (germline): MRHNA, SNTAGT.

In its sample, this clone was seen once. V is TRBV27 and J is TRBJ2-2; D is uncertain. Trimming removed 5 bases at V and 5 bases at J, with 9 bases between. Germline CDR1 MNHEY, CDR2 SMNVEV (reference sequence). The CDR3 runs to 13 residues. The CDR3 loop reads CASSEFLTGELFF. The CDR3 nucleotides read TGTGCCAGCAGTGAGTTTCTAACCGGGGAGCTGTTTTTT.

The chain employs TRBV7-2 and TRBJ2-7, with D possibly being TRBD1 (6 bases). Germline V gene sequence: CDR1 SGHTA, CDR2 FQGNSA. V lost 4 bases to trimming and J lost 4 bases, with 17 bases between them. The CDR3 runs to 15 residues. The CDR3 DNA reads as TGTGCCAGCAGCTCGCTGCCCGGGACATCGTACGAGCAGTACTTC. Protein product: CASSSLPGTSYEQYF.

The rearrangement joins TRBV20-1 to TRBJ1-1; no definite D call. V was clipped by 5 bases and J by 6 bases, with 7 bases between them. CDR1 is DFQATT, CDR2 SNEGSKA, per germline (reference sequence). The CDR3 covers 10 residues. CDR3 DNA: TGCAGTGCTGAGGTCGCTGAAGCTTTCTTT. Its protein is CSAEVAEAFF.

The chain is built from TRBV27 and TRBJ2-7, with 7 bases that match TRBD2. The trim removed 2 bases at V and 8 bases at J, leaving 9 bases unmatched. The length of the CDR3 is 14 residues. Germline V CDR1 and CDR2: MNHEY, SMNVEV (reference sequence). Here the CDR3 reads CASSLGAGSGKQYF. The CDR3 DNA sequence: TGTGCCAGCAGTTTAGGAGCGGGATCTGGAAAGCAGTACTTC.

The rearrangement joins TRBV7-9 to TRBJ1-1; D uncertain. CDR1 and CDR2 from the germline V gene are SEHNR and FQNEAQ (reference sequence). Trimming stripped 5 bases from V and 2 bases from J, with 15 bases between. This CDR3 is 15 amino acids long. CDR3 region: CASSPRGAQNTEAFF. As DNA, the CDR3 is TGTGCCAGCAGCCCGCGGGGAGCCCAAAACACTGAAGCTTTCTTT.

The V gene is TRBV9, the J gene TRBJ2-7; a weak D match, TRBD2 (6 bases). Germline CDR1 reads SGDLS; CDR2 reads YYNGEE. There are 16 residues in the CDR3. Trimming took 0 bases from V and 4 from J, leaving 17 bases between them. CDR3 in DNA: TGTGCCAGCAGCGTAGAAGGCGGCGCGGGGTTTTACGAGCAGTACTTC. This translates into CASSVEGGAGFYEQYF. Drawing the rest from reference TRBV9 and TRBJ2-7, the complete variable domain is DSGVTQTPKHLITATGQRVTLRCSPRSGDLSVYWYQQSLDQGLQFLIQYYNGEERAKGNILERFSAQQFPDLHSELNLSSLELGDSALYFCASSVEGGAGFYEQYFGPGTRLTVT.

This clone appeared once. This chain connects TRBV4-3 to TRBJ1-3; D unresolved. There are 16 residues in the CDR3. CDR1 LGHNA and CDR2 YSLEER come from the germline V gene. Between the trimmed V and J ends, which lost 1 base and 2 bases, there was a span of 12 bases. CDR3 loop: CASSQVMRAAGNTIYF. In DNA, the CDR3 is TGCGCCAGCAGCCAAGTTATGAGGGCAGCTGGAAACACCATATATTTT.

The chain recombines TRBV6-6 with TRBJ1-2, with 9 positions matching TRBD1. The CDR3 is 14 residues long. The trim removed 6 bases at V and 8 bases at J, leaving 10 bases unmatched. CDR1 and CDR2 from the germline V gene are MNHNY and SVGAGI (reference sequence). In nucleotides, the CDR3 is TGTGCCAGCAGGGGGACAGGGCGGTTAGGGGGCTACACCTTC. Its protein product is CASRGTGRLGGYTF.

V gene TRBV7-9 combines with J gene TRBJ1-1; 9 nucleotides line up with TRBD1. V trimming: 5 bases; J trimming: 4 bases; junction bases outside the gene matches: 8. This CDR3 spans 15 amino acids. Germline V gene data show CDR1 as SEHNR and CDR2 as FQNEAQ (reference sequence). In nucleotides, the CDR3 is TGTGCCAGCAGCCGTACAGGGGGCGGGGGCACTGAAGCTTTCTTT. It is translated as CASSRTGGGGTEAFF. The variable domain in full, completed from reference TRBV7-9 and TRBJ1-1, reads DTGVSQNPRHKITKRGQNVTFRCDPISEHNRLYWYRQTLGQGPEFLTYFQNEAQLEKSRLLSDRFSAERPKGSFSTLEIQRTEQGDSAMYLCASSRTGGGGTEAFFGQGTRLTVV.

The chain uses TRBV27 and TRBJ1-2, with D possibly matching TRBD1 (6 bases). CDR1 MNHEY and CDR2 SMNVEV come from the germline V gene (reference sequence). The CDR3 is made up of 14 amino acids. With 5 bases removed from V and 2 bases from J, the gap between germline ends came to 12 bases. The CDR3 DNA is TGTGCCAGCAGTCTACAGGGCACCAACTATGGCTACACCTTC. Protein sequence: CASSLQGTNYGYTF.

The chain carries TRBV19 and TRBJ1-4; D ambiguous. Germline V CDR1 and CDR2: LNHDA, SQIVND (reference sequence). CDR3 length: 11 amino acids. Trimming removed 8 bases from V and 12 bases from J, with 13 bases in between. The chain's CDR3 is CASARGNELFF. The CDR3 DNA reads as TGTGCCAGTGCCCGAGGGAACGAACTGTTTTTT.

V is TRBV7-3 and J is TRBJ2-1, with a tentative D call TRBD2 (6 bases). V was cut by 2 bases and J by 10 bases, with 6 bases left in between. Germline CDR1 SGHTA, CDR2 FQGTGA. This CDR3 is built from 11 residues. For the CDR3, the DNA is TGTGCCAGCAGCTTAGGAGGGGAGCAGTTCTTC. Translated: CASSLGGEQFF.

Here the CDR3 DNA reads TGTGCCAGCTCAAGGGACAGCGGCGGGGATGGCTACACCTTC. This encodes CASSRDSGGDGYTF. V and J are TRBV18 and TRBJ1-2; 7 positions agree with TRBD1. The CDR3 spans 14 residues. The V gene end was trimmed by 5 bases and the J gene end by 6 bases; junction bases not matched to a gene: 9. Germline V CDR1 and CDR2: KGHSH, LQKENI.

The V gene is TRBV4-1, the J gene TRBJ1-1; a weak D match, TRBD1 (6 bases). The V and J ends lost 4 bases and 5 bases respectively, with 14 bases between them. This CDR3 contains 14 residues. In germline, CDR1 is MGHRA, CDR2 YSYEKL. The CDR3 region has the DNA TGCGCCAGCAGCCCCCCAGCAGGGGCTACTGAAGCTTTCTTT. The encoded protein is CASSPPAGATEAFF.

This sequence joins TRBV9 and TRBJ1-5; D gene ambiguous. Germline V gene lookup returns CDR1 SGDLS and CDR2 YYNGEE. The V gene lost 0 bases and the J gene lost 5 bases, with 6 bases spanning the gap. This CDR3 comprises 13 residues. The CDR3 coding sequence is TGTGCCAGCAGCGTAGGGGCTGATCAGCCCCAGCATTTT. It encodes CASSVGADQPQHF.

The chain uses TRBV14 and TRBJ2-1, with 8 positions matching TRBD2. V dropped 4 bases and J dropped 1; count of bases not matched to a gene: 9. The germline gives CDR1 SGHDN, CDR2 FVKESK. This CDR3 has 17 residues. In nucleotides, the CDR3 is TGTGCCAGCAGCCCCGAGGGAGTAGCGGGATCCTACAATGAGCAGTTCTTC. Translated: CASSPEGVAGSYNEQFF.

This clone has a handful of counts. The J gene is TRBJ1-5, the V gene TRBV6-5; TRBD1 agrees at 8 bases. This CDR3 region has 13 residues. V shed 2 bases and J 7 bases; nucleotides not matched to a gene: 1. CDR1 is MNHEY and CDR2 is SVGAGI in the germline V gene. The CDR3 DNA follows: TGTGCCAGCAGTTACGGGGACAGGCAGCCCCAGCATTTT. Protein product: CASSYGDRQPQHF.

This chain links TRBV2 with TRBJ2-7; D is possibly TRBD2 (7 bases). The CDR3 consists of 12 residues. V lost 7 bases and J lost 7, with 14 bases in between. The V gene's germline CDR1 is SNHLY and CDR2 FYNNEI. Here the CDR3 DNA reads TGTGCCAGCATGGGGGGGCGCCGGGAGCAGTACTTC. Amino acids: CASMGGRREQYF.

This sequence joins TRBV6-1 and TRBJ2-6; D is possibly TRBD2 (5 bases). The length of the CDR3 is 12 residues. Germline V gives CDR1 MNHNS, CDR2 SASEGT. Trimming pared 3 bases from V and 15 bases from J, leaving 12 bases between. The CDR3, as DNA: TGTGCCAGCAGTGAGACCCCGAGGGACCTGACTTTC. Translation gives CASSETPRDLTF.

Only one count was recorded for this clone. This sequence joins TRBV10-3 and TRBJ2-1, with D possibly being TRBD1 (5 bases). This CDR3 is built from 14 residues. V gave up 0 bases and J gave up 2 bases, with 5 bases separating them. Germline lookup yields CDR1 ENHRY and CDR2 SYGVKD. CDR3 region: CAISESGPYNEQFF. In DNA, the CDR3 is TGTGCCATCAGTGAGTCGGGGCCCTACAATGAGCAGTTCTTC.